Sequencing of this T cell receptor beta chain was carried out in a study of shared clonotypes between healthy human individuals. Study results and caveats: Clonotype sharing across a few donors was observed for around 5.1% of naive CD4 clonotypes. Limited genetic and exposure-history diversity came from having few donors.

CDR1 is MNHEY, CDR2 SMNVEV, per germline (reference sequence). V shed 2 bases, J shed 0 bases, and the junction held 6 bases outside the gene matches. The CDR3 runs 17 residues. There were no recent acute infections or vaccinations among the donors, who were healthy HIV-negative adults. The assay was immunoSEQ multiplex PCR, and TCRdb's table has in-frame clones only and misses some. The sample lists approximately 2.3 million clones, approximately 93% occurring once. A word on this clone: What it binds is not known.

This chain links TRBV27 with TRBJ2-1; 8 positions match TRBD2. The sequenced material came from naive CD4+ T cells from PBMCs. Described subset: CD45RA+ positively selected. The receptor was isolated from a man younger than 30 in good health. Some clones in this sample may be carry-over from other donors' samples. The CDR3 reads CASSLRLARSSYNEQFF. CDR3 coding DNA: TGTGCCAGCAGTTTACGACTAGCGCGAAGCTCCTACAATGAGCAGTTCTTC.